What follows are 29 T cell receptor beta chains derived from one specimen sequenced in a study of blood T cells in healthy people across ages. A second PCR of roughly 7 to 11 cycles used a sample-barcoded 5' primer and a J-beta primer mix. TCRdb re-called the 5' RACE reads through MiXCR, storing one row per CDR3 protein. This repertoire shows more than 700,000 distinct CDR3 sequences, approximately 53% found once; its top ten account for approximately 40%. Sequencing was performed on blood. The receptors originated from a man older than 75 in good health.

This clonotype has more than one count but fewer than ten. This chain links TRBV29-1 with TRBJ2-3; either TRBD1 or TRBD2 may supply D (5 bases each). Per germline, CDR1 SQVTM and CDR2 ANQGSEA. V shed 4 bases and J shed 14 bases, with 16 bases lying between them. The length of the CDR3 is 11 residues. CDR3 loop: CSVGLSAGAYF. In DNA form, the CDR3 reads TGCAGCGTTGGTCTTTCCGCCGGGGCGTATTTT.

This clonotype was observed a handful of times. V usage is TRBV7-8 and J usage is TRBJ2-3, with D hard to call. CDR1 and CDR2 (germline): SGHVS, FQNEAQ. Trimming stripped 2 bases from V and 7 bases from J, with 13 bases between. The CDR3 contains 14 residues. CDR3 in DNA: TGTGCCAGCAGCTTAATGGTCAGTGCAAATACGCAGTATTTT. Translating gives CASSLMVSANTQYF.

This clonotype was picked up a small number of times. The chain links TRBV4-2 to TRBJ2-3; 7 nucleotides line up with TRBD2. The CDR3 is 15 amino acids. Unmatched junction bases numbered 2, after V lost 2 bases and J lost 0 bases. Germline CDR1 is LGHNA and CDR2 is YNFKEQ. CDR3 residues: CASSQRGSSTDTQYF. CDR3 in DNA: TGTGCCAGCAGCCAACGCGGGAGTAGCACAGATACGCAGTATTTT.

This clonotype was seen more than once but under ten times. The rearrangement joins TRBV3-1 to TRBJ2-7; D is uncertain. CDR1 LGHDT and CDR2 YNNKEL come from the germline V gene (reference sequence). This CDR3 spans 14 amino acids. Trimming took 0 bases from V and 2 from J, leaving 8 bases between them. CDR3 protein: CASSQEGGTYEQYF. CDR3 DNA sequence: TGTGCCAGCAGCCAAGAAGGCGGAACCTACGAGCAGTACTTC.

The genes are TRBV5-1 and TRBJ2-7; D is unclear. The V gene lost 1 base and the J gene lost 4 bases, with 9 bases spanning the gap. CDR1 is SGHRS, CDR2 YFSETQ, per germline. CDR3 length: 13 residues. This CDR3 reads CASSLTERYEQYF. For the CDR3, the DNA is TGCGCCAGCAGCTTGACAGAACGTTACGAGCAGTACTTC. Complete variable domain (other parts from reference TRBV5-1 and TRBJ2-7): KAGVTQTPRYLIKTRGQQVTLSCSPISGHRSVSWYQQTPGQGLQFLFEYFSETQRNKGNFPGRFSGRQFSNSRSEMNVSTLELGDSALYLCASSLTERYEQYFGPGTRLTVT.

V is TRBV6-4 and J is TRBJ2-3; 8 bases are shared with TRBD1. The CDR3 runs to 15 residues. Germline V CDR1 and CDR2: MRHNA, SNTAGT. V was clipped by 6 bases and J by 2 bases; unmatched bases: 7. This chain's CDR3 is CASSRQGRDTDTQYF. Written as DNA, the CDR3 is TGTGCCAGCAGCCGACAGGGGAGAGACACAGATACGCAGTATTTT.

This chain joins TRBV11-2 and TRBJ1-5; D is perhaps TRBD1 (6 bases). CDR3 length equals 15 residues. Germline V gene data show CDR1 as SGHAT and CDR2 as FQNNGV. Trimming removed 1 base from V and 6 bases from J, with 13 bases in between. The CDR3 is CASSLAAGASQPQHF. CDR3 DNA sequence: TGTGCCAGCAGCTTAGCGGCAGGGGCTAGTCAGCCCCAGCATTTT.

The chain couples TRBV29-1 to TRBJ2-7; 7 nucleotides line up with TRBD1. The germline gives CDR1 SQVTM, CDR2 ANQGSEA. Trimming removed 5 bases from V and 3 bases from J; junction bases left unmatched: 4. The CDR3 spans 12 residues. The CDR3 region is CSVRTGGYEQYF. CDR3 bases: TGCAGCGTTCGGACAGGCGGCTACGAGCAGTACTTC.

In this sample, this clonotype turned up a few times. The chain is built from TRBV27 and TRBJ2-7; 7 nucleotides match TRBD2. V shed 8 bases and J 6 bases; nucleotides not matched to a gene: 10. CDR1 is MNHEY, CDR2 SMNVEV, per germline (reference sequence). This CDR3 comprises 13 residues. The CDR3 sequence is CASGDGGTREQYF. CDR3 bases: TGTGCCAGCGGTGACGGGGGGACTCGCGAGCAGTACTTC.

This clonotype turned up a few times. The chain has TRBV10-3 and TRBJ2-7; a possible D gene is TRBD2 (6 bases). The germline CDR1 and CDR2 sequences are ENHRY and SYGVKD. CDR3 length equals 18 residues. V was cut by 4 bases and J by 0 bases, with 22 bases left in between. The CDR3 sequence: CAISGGVGANGSSYEQYF. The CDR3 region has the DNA TGTGCCATCAGTGGGGGGGTTGGGGCCAACGGGAGCTCCTACGAGCAGTACTTC.

The CDR3: CASSLTDRAIVDSGANVLTF. As DNA, the CDR3 is TGTGCCAGCAGCTTAACGGACAGGGCCATTGTCGACTCTGGGGCCAACGTCCTGACTTTC. The J gene is TRBJ2-6, the V gene TRBV7-8, with 8 bases matching TRBD1. The CDR3 covers 20 residues. Germline V gene lookup returns CDR1 SGHVS and CDR2 FQNEAQ. After removal of 2 bases from V and 0 bases from J, the junction contained 12 bases not matched to a gene.

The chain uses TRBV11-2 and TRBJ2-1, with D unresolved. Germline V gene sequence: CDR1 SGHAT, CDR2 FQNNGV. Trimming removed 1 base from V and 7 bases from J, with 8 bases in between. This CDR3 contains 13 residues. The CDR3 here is CASSLGRLNEQFF. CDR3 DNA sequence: TGTGCCAGCAGCTTAGGTAGGCTTAATGAGCAGTTCTTC.

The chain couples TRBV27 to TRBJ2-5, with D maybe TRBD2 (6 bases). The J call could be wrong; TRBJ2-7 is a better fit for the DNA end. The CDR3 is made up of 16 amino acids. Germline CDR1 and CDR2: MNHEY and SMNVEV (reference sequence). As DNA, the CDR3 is TGTGCCAGCAGGGGGGTGACCGGGACTCCCTCCTACGAGCAGTACTTC. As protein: CASRGVTGTPSYEQYF.

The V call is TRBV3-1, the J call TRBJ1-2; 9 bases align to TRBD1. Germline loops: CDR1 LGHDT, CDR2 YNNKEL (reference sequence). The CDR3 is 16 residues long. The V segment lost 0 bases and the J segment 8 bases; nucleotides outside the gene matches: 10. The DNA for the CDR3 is TGTGCCAGCAGCCAAGAGGGGAACAGGGGGCGTCGGGGCTACACCTTC. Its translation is CASSQEGNRGRRGYTF. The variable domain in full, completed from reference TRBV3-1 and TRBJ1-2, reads DTAVSQTPKYLVTQMGNDKSIKCEQNLGHDTMYWYKQDSKKFLKIMFSYNNKELIINETVPNRFSPKSPDKAHLNLHINSLELGDSAVYFCASSQEGNRGRRGYTFGSGTRLTVV.

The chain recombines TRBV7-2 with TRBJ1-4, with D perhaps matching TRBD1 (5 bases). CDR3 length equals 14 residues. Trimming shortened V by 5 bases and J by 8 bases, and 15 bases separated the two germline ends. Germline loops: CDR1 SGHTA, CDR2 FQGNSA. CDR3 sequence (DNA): TGTGCCAGCAGCCCGACGAACGAGGGGGAAAAACTGTTTTTT. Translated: CASSPTNEGEKLFF.

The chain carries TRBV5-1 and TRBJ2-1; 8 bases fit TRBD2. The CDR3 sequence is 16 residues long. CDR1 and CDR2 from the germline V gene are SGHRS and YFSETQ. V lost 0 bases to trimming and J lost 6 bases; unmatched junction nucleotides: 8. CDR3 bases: TGCGCCAGCAGCTTGGCCGTCGGGACTAGGATCAATGAGCAGTTCTTC. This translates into CASSLAVGTRINEQFF.

CDR3 sequence (DNA): TGTGCCATCAGTGAGACTAGCGGGGGCTCGCAAGAGACCCAGTACTTC. It is translated as CAISETSGGSQETQYF. The J gene is TRBJ2-5, the V gene TRBV10-3, with TRBD2 matching 11 bases. Germline values: CDR1 ENHRY, CDR2 SYGVKD. The J segment lost 2 bases and the V segment lost 2 bases, leaving 4 bases of the junction unmatched. The CDR3 is 16 amino acids.

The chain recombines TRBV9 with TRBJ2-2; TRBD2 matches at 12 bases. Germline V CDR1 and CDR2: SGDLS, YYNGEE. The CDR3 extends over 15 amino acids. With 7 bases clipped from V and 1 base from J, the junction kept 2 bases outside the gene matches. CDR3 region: CASGLAGRNTGELFF. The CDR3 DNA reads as TGTGCCAGCGGACTAGCGGGGAGGAACACCGGGGAGCTGTTTTTT.

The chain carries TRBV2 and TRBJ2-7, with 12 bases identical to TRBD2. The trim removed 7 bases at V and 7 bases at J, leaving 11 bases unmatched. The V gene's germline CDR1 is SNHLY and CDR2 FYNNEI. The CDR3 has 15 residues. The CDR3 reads CASINGLAGGNEQYF. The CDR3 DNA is TGTGCCAGCATTAACGGGCTAGCGGGAGGGAATGAGCAGTACTTC.

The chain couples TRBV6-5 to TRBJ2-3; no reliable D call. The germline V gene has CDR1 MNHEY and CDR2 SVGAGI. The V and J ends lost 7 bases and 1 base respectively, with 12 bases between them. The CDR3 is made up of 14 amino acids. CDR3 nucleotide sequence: TGTGCCAGCAAATGGGCACAGCGCACAGATACGCAGTATTTT. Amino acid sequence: CASKWAQRTDTQYF.

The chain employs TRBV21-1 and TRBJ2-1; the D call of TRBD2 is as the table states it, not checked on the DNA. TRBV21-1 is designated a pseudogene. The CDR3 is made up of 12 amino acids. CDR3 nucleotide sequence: TGTGCCAGCAGGGACGGACTTCGCATGCAGTTCTTC. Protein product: CASRDGLRMQFF.

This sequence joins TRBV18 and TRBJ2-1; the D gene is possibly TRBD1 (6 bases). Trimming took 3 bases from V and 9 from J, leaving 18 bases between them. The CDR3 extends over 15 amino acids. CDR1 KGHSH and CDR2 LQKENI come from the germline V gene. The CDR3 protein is CASSPRQDTNSEQFF. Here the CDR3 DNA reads TGTGCCAGCTCACCGAGACAGGATACCAACTCTGAGCAGTTCTTC.

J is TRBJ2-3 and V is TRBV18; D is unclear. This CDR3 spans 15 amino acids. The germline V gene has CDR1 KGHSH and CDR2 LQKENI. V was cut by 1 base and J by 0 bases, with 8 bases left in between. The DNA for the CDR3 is TGTGCCAGCTCACCACTACCTCAGAGCACAGATACGCAGTATTTT. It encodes CASSPLPQSTDTQYF.

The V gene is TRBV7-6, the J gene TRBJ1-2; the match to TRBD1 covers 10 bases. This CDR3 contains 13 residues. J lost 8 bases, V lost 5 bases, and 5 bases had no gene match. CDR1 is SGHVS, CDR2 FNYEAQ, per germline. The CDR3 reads CASSRGTGDGYTF. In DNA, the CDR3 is TGTGCCAGCAGCCGAGGGACAGGGGACGGCTACACCTTC.

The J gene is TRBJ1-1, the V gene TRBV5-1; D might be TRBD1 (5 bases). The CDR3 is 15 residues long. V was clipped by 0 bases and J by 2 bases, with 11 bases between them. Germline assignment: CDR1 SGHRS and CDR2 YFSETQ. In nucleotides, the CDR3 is TGCGCCAGCAGCTTGGAGGGGCCTTACAACACTGAAGCTTTCTTT. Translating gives CASSLEGPYNTEAFF.

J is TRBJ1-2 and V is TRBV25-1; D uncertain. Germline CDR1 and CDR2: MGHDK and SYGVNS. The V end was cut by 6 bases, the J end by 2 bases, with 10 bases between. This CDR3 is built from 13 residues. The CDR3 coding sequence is TGTGCCAGCAGGAGTTCAGCGAACTATGGCTACACCTTC. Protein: CASRSSANYGYTF.

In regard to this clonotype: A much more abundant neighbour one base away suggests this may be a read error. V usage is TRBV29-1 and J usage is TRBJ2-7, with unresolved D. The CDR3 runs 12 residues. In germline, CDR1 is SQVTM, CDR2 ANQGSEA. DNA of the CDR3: TGCGGCGTTGCGACGGTCTCCTACGAGCAGTACTTC. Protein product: CGVATVSYEQYF.

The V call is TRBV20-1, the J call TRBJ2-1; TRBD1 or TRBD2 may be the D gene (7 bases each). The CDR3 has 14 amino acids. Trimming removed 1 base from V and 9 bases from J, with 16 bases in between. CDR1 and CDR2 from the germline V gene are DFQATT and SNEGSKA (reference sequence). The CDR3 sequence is CSARGTRGPFEQFF. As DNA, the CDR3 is TGCAGTGCTAGAGGGACTAGGGGGCCCTTTGAGCAGTTCTTC.

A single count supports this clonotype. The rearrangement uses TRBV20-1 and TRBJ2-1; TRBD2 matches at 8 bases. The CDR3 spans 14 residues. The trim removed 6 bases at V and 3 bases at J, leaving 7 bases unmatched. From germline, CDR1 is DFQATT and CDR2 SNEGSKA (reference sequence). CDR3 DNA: TGCAGTGCCAAGACTAGCGTCTTCTACAATGAGCAGTTCTTC. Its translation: CSAKTSVFYNEQFF.